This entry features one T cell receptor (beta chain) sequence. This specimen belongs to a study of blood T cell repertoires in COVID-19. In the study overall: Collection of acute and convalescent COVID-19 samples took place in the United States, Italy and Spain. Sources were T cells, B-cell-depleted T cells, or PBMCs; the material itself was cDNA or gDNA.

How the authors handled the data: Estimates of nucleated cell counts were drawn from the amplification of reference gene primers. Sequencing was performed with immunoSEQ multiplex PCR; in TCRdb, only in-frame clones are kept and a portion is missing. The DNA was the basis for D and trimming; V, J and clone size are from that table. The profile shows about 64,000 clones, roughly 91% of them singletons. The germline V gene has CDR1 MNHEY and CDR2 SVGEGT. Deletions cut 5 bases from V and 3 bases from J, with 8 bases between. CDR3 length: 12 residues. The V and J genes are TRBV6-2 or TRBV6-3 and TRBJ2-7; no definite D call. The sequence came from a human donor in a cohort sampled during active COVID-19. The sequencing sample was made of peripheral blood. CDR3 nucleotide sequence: TGTGCCAGCAGTACGAGTGGCTACGAGCAGTACTTC. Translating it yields CASSTSGYEQYF.